This T cell receptor (beta chain) was identified in a study of blood T cell repertoires in COVID-19. Sequencing used immunoSEQ multiplex PCR; TCRdb keeps in-frame clones, though not all of them. The sample includes approximately 480,000 clones, approximately 92% of them seen just once. Germline V gene data show CDR1 as MNHEY and CDR2 as SVGAGI. Trimming pared 2 bases from V and 0 bases from J, leaving 8 bases between. This CDR3 has 15 amino acids. The sequenced material came from peripheral blood. The clonotype comes from a man aged 18 to 29 with COVID-19, enrolled during active disease. The chain links TRBV6-5 to TRBJ1-3; no reliable D call. The CDR3 bases are TGTGCCAGCAGTTACGAGGGCTACTCTGGAAACACCATATATTTT. This codes for CASSYEGYSGNTIYF.